This TCR beta chain was profiled in a study of cytomegalovirus exposure and HLA in healthy donors. The J segment lost 3 bases and the V segment lost 5 bases, leaving 7 bases of the junction unmatched. Per the germline V gene, CDR1 is SGHAT and CDR2 is FQNNGV. The CDR3 totals 16 residues. This clone has a handful of counts. PCR employed 60 Vbeta and 13 Jbeta primers. This table comes from immunoSEQ multiplex PCR, and its TCRdb copy is limited to in-frame clones, with some not included. The sample lists some 180,000 clones, 10% to 15% occurring once. The sequenced sample was PBMCs. The sequence was collected from a man aged 45-60 years in good health and CMV-seropositive. The rearrangement uses TRBV11-2 and TRBJ1-4; 9 nucleotides agree with TRBD1. In nucleotides, the CDR3 is TGTGCCAGCAGCCTAACAGGGGGCCATTCTAATGAAAAACTGTTTTTT. This sequence encodes CASSLTGGHSNEKLFF.